One sample yielded the 25 T cell receptor beta chains listed below, sequenced in a study of OX40 agonist ivuxolimab in advanced cancers. The protocol was immunoSEQ multiplex PCR, while the TCRdb copy is restricted to in-frame clones and leaves out a portion. The sample contains about 19,000 clones, 86% of which appear only once. The sequences come from CD4+ or CD8+ T cells sorted from blood, collected in a trial of the OX40 agonist ivuxolimab. The receptors were gathered from an adult with an advanced solid tumor such as melanoma, head and neck, liver or kidney cancer.

About this clone: This same CDR3 is encoded by further DNA sequences in the sample. The chain couples TRBV7-9 to TRBJ1-3; TRBD1 agrees at 7 bases. Germline V gives CDR1 SEHNR, CDR2 FQNEAQ (reference sequence). The CDR3 runs to 15 residues. The V segment lost 1 base and the J segment 4 bases; nucleotides outside the gene matches: 4. The CDR3 reads CASSLEQGRGNTIYF. CDR3 bases: TGTGCCAGCAGCTTAGAACAGGGGCGAGGAAACACCATATATTTT.

The rearrangement links TRBV29-1 to TRBJ1-4; 7 nucleotides match TRBD1. Germline V CDR1 and CDR2: SQVTM, ANQGSEA. J gave up 8 bases and V 2 bases, and 8 bases lay outside the gene matches. The CDR3 totals 14 residues. The CDR3 sequence is CSVEPTGDGEKLFF. In DNA form, the CDR3 reads TGCAGCGTTGAACCAACAGGGGATGGAGAAAAACTGTTTTTT.

A word on this clone: One junction end does not reproduce the germline sequence, and a read error may be involved. The chain links TRBV7-7 to TRBJ2-1; TRBD1 is a possible D gene (6 bases). The germline V gene has CDR1 SSHAT and CDR2 FNYEAQ (reference sequence). This CDR3 spans 15 amino acids. The CDR3, as DNA: TGTGCTAGCAGCTTAGGGGGATCGGGACACAATGAGCAGTTCTTC. Translated, it gives CASSLGGSGHNEQFF.

This chain uses TRBV29-1 with TRBJ1-4, with a weak D call TRBD1 (5 bases). Germline V gives CDR1 SQVTM, CDR2 ANQGSEA. V was clipped by 6 bases and J by 2 bases, with 10 bases between them. This CDR3 is built from 13 residues. The CDR3 region is CSVHGATNEKLFF. Here the CDR3 DNA reads TGCAGCGTCCATGGGGCTACTAATGAAAAACTGTTTTTT.

In DNA form, the CDR3 reads TGTGCCAGCAGTGACACCCGTGGCGGGGGACCTTTGGGAAATACGCAGTATTTT. Translated: CASSDTRGGGPLGNTQYF. V and J are TRBV2 and TRBJ2-3; 7 nucleotides match TRBD2. After removal of 3 bases from V and 7 bases from J, the junction contained 19 bases not matched to a gene. Germline-derived CDR1 and CDR2 are SNHLY and FYNNEI. The CDR3 spans 18 residues.

This clone has just one count. The chain is built from TRBV28 and TRBJ2-7; 8 nucleotides match TRBD1. The germline V gene has CDR1 MDHEN and CDR2 SYDVKM. Trimming took 3 bases from V and 5 from J; bases not matched to a gene: 9. This CDR3 is built from 15 residues. In DNA, the CDR3 is TGTGCCAGCAGTTTTCACCAGGGGGCCGGGGACGAGCAGTACTTC. This sequence encodes CASSFHQGAGDEQYF. Drawing the rest from reference TRBV28 and TRBJ2-7, the complete variable domain is DVKVTQSSRYLVKRTGEKVFLECVQDMDHENMFWYRQDPGLGLRLIYFSYDVKMKEKGDIPEGYSVSREKKERFSLILESASTNQTSMYLCASSFHQGAGDEQYFGPGTRLTVT.

The gene calls are TRBV23-1 and TRBJ2-3, with D possibly matching TRBD2 (6 bases). TRBV23-1 is designated an ORF whose function remains uncertain. This CDR3 region has 17 residues. Trimming took 0 bases from V and 4 from J, leaving 17 bases between them. CDR3 protein: CASSQSGARGNPDTQYF. The CDR3, as DNA: TGCGCCAGCAGTCAATCTGGGGCGCGGGGAAATCCAGATACGCAGTATTTT.

CDR3 sequence (DNA): TGTGCCAGTACCAATTGGGGCTATGGCTACACCTTC. Its protein product is CASTNWGYGYTF. This sequence joins TRBV5-8 and TRBJ1-2; D unresolved. V shed 8 bases and J shed 4 bases, with 12 bases lying between them. CDR1 and CDR2 from the germline V gene are SGHTS and YDEGEE. This CDR3 has 12 amino acids.

The V gene is TRBV18, the J gene TRBJ1-2; TRBD1 aligns across 12 bases. The CDR3 extends over 17 amino acids. Germline V CDR1 and CDR2: KGHSH, LQKENI. Trimming removed 2 bases from V and 3 bases from J; junction bases left unmatched: 7. The CDR3 sequence is CASSPEWGQGADYGYTF. The CDR3 DNA sequence: TGTGCCAGCTCACCAGAGTGGGGACAGGGGGCGGACTATGGCTACACCTTC.

This clone was detected a few times. The CDR3 nucleotides are TGCGCCAGCAGCCAAGAGCCCCTCGGCGCGTGGGAGTCTTTCTTT. Translated: CASSQEPLGAWESFF. The chain employs TRBV4-1 and TRBJ1-1; the D is unclear. CDR3 length: 15 residues. The germline V and J ends were trimmed by 0 bases and 12 bases, with 20 bases remaining between them. In germline, CDR1 is MGHRA, CDR2 YSYEKL.

In nucleotides, the CDR3 is TGCAGCTTTCGGACAGCCGACCCCTATGGCTACACCTTC. Its protein product is CSFRTADPYGYTF. The chain couples TRBV29-1 to TRBJ1-2; TRBD1 might be the D (6 bases). Germline V CDR1 and CDR2: SQVTM, ANQGSEA. CDR3 length equals 13 residues. V was shortened by 8 bases and J by 4 bases, with 17 bases between the two germline ends.

In its sample, this clone was seen once. V gene TRBV10-3 combines with J gene TRBJ2-1; perhaps TRBD2 as D (5 bases). CDR1 is ENHRY, CDR2 SYGVKD, per germline. V shed 3 bases and J shed 9 bases, with 15 bases lying between them. The CDR3 has 14 amino acids. CDR3 protein: CAISDTERRGEQFF. The DNA of the CDR3 is TGTGCCATCAGTGACACAGAGCGGAGAGGTGAGCAGTTCTTC.

J is TRBJ2-5 and V is TRBV7-6; 10 nucleotides match TRBD2. This CDR3 contains 16 residues. Germline loops: CDR1 SGHVS, CDR2 FNYEAQ. V shed 2 bases and J 1 base; nucleotides not matched to a gene: 4. CDR3 loop: CASSLRASGSQETQYF. CDR3 DNA: TGTGCCAGCAGCTTAAGGGCTAGCGGGAGCCAAGAGACCCAGTACTTC.

This sequence joins TRBV6-6 and TRBJ2-1, with D perhaps matching TRBD1 (5 bases). CDR1 is MNHNY and CDR2 is SVGAGI in the germline V gene (reference sequence). The V end was cut by 0 bases, the J end by 9 bases, with 12 bases between. The CDR3 runs 14 residues. The CDR3: CASSYSGRVVEQFF. CDR3 DNA: TGTGCCAGCAGTTACTCGGGCAGGGTGGTTGAGCAGTTCTTC.

The V and J genes are TRBV27 and TRBJ1-5, with D possibly being TRBD1 (5 bases). The CDR3 extends over 15 amino acids. V dropped 3 bases and J dropped 4 bases, with 13 bases sitting between them. Germline CDR1 and CDR2: MNHEY and SMNVEV (reference sequence). CDR3 sequence (DNA): TGTGCCAGCAGTTTGCTCCGGGACGGTAATCAGCCCCAGCATTTT. Translating it yields CASSLLRDGNQPQHF.

A note on this clone: A single base separates this from a much larger clone, so it may be a read error. Different DNA sequences within this sample yield the same CDR3. The CDR3 coding sequence is TGTGCCAGCAGTTACTCTGGGGGGAGCAATCAGCCCCAGCATTTT. Its protein is CASSYSGGSNQPQHF. V and J are TRBV6-9 and TRBJ1-5; a possible D gene is TRBD1 (5 bases). Germline loops: CDR1 MNHGY, CDR2 SVAAGI. This CDR3 has 15 amino acids. The V end lost 3 bases, the J end lost 1 base, and 10 bases lay between the germline ends.

This chain uses TRBV5-1 with TRBJ2-3; possible D gene TRBD2, 6 bases. V lost 3 bases and J 3 bases, leaving 11 bases between the germline ends. There are 14 residues in the CDR3. Germline CDR1 and CDR2: SGHRS and YFSETQ. The CDR3: CASSSYRETDTQYF. The CDR3 DNA reads TGCGCCAGCAGCTCCTACCGGGAGACAGATACGCAGTATTTT.

The chain joins TRBV5-1 to TRBJ2-7; D gene uncertain. This CDR3 is built from 14 residues. Trimming removed 1 base at V and 5 bases at J, with 13 bases between. Germline-derived CDR1 and CDR2 are SGHRS and YFSETQ. CDR3 in amino acids: CASSLLGIGNEQYF. For the CDR3, the DNA is TGCGCCAGCAGCTTGCTAGGTATCGGCAACGAGCAGTACTTC.

This chain uses TRBV4-1 with TRBJ1-1; maybe TRBD1 (6 bases). The CDR3 runs 16 residues. Trimming pared 1 base from V and 5 bases from J, leaving 17 bases between. From germline, CDR1 is MGHRA and CDR2 YSYEKL. In DNA, the CDR3 is TGCGCCAGCAGCCAAGTAACGGCCCACAGGGAGACTGAAGCTTTCTTT. It encodes CASSQVTAHRETEAFF.

The V gene is TRBV4-1, the J gene TRBJ1-5; no clear D gene. The germline V gene encodes CDR1 MGHRA and CDR2 YSYEKL. V dropped 4 bases and J dropped 3 bases, with 10 bases sitting between them. This CDR3 has 14 amino acids. In DNA form, the CDR3 reads TGCGCCAGCAGCCCCCCCGGGTCCAATCAGCCCCAGCATTTT. It is translated as CASSPPGSNQPQHF.

This clone is termed medium-sized. The rearrangement joins TRBV6-5 to TRBJ1-4, with 8 bases lining up with TRBD1. The length of the CDR3 is 11 residues. Germline values: CDR1 MNHEY, CDR2 SVGAGI. J lost 8 bases, V lost 8 bases, and 1 base had no gene match. The CDR3 spells CASWDREKLFF. DNA for the CDR3: TGTGCCAGCTGGGACAGGGAAAAACTGTTTTTT.

By share of the sample, this clone is medium-sized. The V call is TRBV2, the J call TRBJ1-1, with D possibly matching TRBD1 (6 bases). Germline values: CDR1 SNHLY, CDR2 FYNNEI. Trimming stripped 3 bases from V and 3 bases from J, with 8 bases between. This CDR3 is 13 amino acids long. CDR3 DNA: TGTGCCAGCAGTGAGACAGGATACACTGAAGCTTTCTTT. This translates into CASSETGYTEAFF. Complete variable domain (other parts from reference TRBV2 and TRBJ1-1): EPEVTQTPSHQVTQMGQEVILRCVPISNHLYFYWYRQILGQKVEFLVSFYNNEISEKSEIFDDQFSVERPDGSNFTLKIRSTKLEDSAMYFCASSETGYTEAFFGQGTRLTVV.

This chain joins TRBV7-6 and TRBJ2-2; D is unresolved. The CDR3 runs to 12 residues. The germline V gene encodes CDR1 SGHVS and CDR2 FNYEAQ. Trimming removed 5 bases from V and 8 bases from J, with 9 bases in between. This CDR3 is CASSPSVGELFF. DNA for the CDR3: TGTGCCAGCAGCCCTTCGGTGGGGGAGCTGTTTTTT.

V usage is TRBV12-5 and J usage is TRBJ2-2; D ambiguous. The V end was cut by 3 bases, the J end by 4 bases, with 12 bases between. Germline lookup yields CDR1 LGHNT and CDR2 FRNRAP. The CDR3 runs to 15 residues. The CDR3 DNA follows: TGTGCTAGTGGTTTAGTGCGGCCGGTCACCGGGGAGCTGTTTTTT. Protein: CASGLVRPVTGELFF.

This chain joins TRBV28 and TRBJ1-2, with a possible D match to TRBD1 (5 bases). The V gene lost 7 bases and the J gene lost 2 bases, with 14 bases spanning the gap. Germline V CDR1 and CDR2: MDHEN, SYDVKM. The CDR3 consists of 14 residues. This CDR3 reads CASTFLGDNYGYTF. CDR3 DNA: TGTGCCAGCACGTTTTTGGGGGACAACTATGGCTACACCTTC.